This is a list of T cell receptor beta chains from one sample in a study of OX40 agonist ivuxolimab in advanced cancers. Generated by immunoSEQ multiplex PCR, the TCRdb table keeps only in-frame clones and is missing some. The sample yields about 50,000 clones, around 75% seen once. Source: CD4+ or CD8+ T cells sorted from blood, taken in a trial of the OX40 agonist ivuxolimab. The receptors were gathered from an adult with an advanced solid tumor such as melanoma, head and neck, liver or kidney cancer. CDR3s include the opening cysteine and the closing phenylalanine or tryptophan. Fields, in order: clone size, D gene, CDR3 length, J gene, V gene, CDR3 protein, CDR3 DNA. D genes are given only for firm matches. The size entry is marked missing in some rows and otherwise reads once, few, many or a size class.

NA	NA	14	TRBJ2-7	TRBV5-5	CASRYGSLAYEQYF	TGTGCCAGCAGGTACGGGAGTCTCGCCTACGAGCAGTACTTC
NA	TRBD2	14	TRBJ2-1	TRBV10-1	CASSGSLAGGVQFF	TGCGCCAGCAGTGGATCACTAGCGGGGGGAGTGCAGTTCTTC
NA	NA	15	TRBJ2-5	TRBV6-6	CASSYSRWGQETQYF	TGTGCCAGCAGTTACTCGAGGTGGGGCCAAGAGACCCAGTACTTC
NA	NA	15	TRBJ2-3	TRBV30	CAWSVHGYSTDTQYF	TGTGCCTGGAGTGTACATGGTTATAGCACAGATACGCAGTATTTT
NA	NA	12	TRBJ1-3	TRBV10-3	CATALEGYTIYF	TGTGCCACCGCCCTTGAGGGTTACACCATATATTTT
once	TRBD1	15	TRBJ2-7	TRBV6-1	CASTRDGTATYEQYF	TGTGCCAGCACCCGAGACGGGACAGCTACCTACGAGCAGTACTTC
NA	NA	18	TRBJ2-3	TRBV7-3	CASSNRDSPGPHRDTQYF	TGTGCCAGCAGCAACCGGGACTCTCCCGGCCCTCACAGAGATACGCAGTATTTT
few	TRBD2	15	TRBJ2-5	TRBV7-6	CASSFGGGVRETQYF	TGTGCCAGCAGCTTTGGCGGGGGGGTCCGGGAGACCCAGTACTTC
NA	NA	13	TRBJ1-6	TRBV2	CASSEQHNSPLHF	TGTGCCAGCAGTGAACAGCATAATTCACCCCTCCACTTT
NA	TRBD1	16	TRBJ2-7	TRBV19	CASSTTARQGSYEQYF	TGTGCCAGTAGTACCACCGCCCGACAGGGATCGTACGAGCAGTACTTC
NA	NA	12	TRBJ2-3	TRBV6-5	CASKNGVDTQYF	TGTGCCAGCAAAAACGGGGTGGATACGCAGTATTTT
NA	NA	14	TRBJ2-1	TRBV11-2	CASSRTVPAMEQFF	TGTGCCAGCTCCCGGACAGTTCCGGCCATGGAGCAGTTCTTC
NA	NA	13	TRBJ1-1	TRBV7-3	CASSLERNTEAFF	TGTGCCAGCAGCTTAGAAAGAAACACTGAAGCTTTCTTT
NA	NA	13	TRBJ2-2	TRBV6-4	CASSPQNTGELFF	TGTGCCAGCAGTCCCCAGAACACCGGGGAGCTGTTTTTT
few	NA	15	TRBJ1-5	TRBV28	CASMRGGGSNQPQHF	TGTGCCAGCATGCGGGGGGGAGGGAGCAATCAGCCCCAGCATTTT
NA	TRBD1	14	TRBJ1-2	TRBV10-3	CAITDRQGSYGYTF	TGTGCCATCACTGACCGACAGGGGAGCTATGGCTACACCTTC
NA	TRBD2	16	TRBJ2-1	TRBV5-4	CASSPTLAASYNEQFF	TGTGCCAGCAGCCCGACACTAGCGGCAAGCTACAATGAGCAGTTCTTC
few	NA	15	TRBJ1-6	TRBV6-5	CASRAGVVLNSPLHF	TGTGCCAGCAGAGCCGGAGTAGTGCTCAATTCACCCCTCCACTTT
NA	TRBD2	15	TRBJ2-3	TRBV7-7	CASSLGLGGTDTQYF	TGTGCTAGCAGCCTGGGACTAGGAGGCACAGATACGCAGTATTTT
once	NA	15	TRBJ2-3	TRBV11-3	CASSLGRGLPDTQYF	TGTGCCAGCAGCTTAGGTCGGGGATTACCAGATACGCAGTATTTT
NA	NA	14	TRBJ1-3	TRBV2	CASSEGGMVNTIYF	TGTGCCAGCAGTGAGGGGGGGATGGTAAACACCATATATTTT
NA	TRBD1	18	TRBJ2-6	TRBV14	CASSQRTGGLSGANVLTF	TGTGCCAGCAGCCAACGGACAGGGGGTCTCTCTGGGGCCAACGTCCTGACTTTC
NA	TRBD1	17	TRBJ1-4	TRBV2	CASSETGQMQDNEKLFF	TGTGCCAGCAGTGAAACGGGACAGATGCAAGATAATGAAAAACTGTTTTTT
NA	TRBD1	14	TRBJ2-7	TRBV10-3	CAIRPGQDFYEQYF	TGTGCCATCAGACCGGGACAGGACTTCTACGAGCAGTACTTC
NA	TRBD2	15	TRBJ2-7	TRBV7-8	CASSLVFSGIYEQYF	TGTGCCAGCAGCTTAGTGTTTAGCGGGATTTACGAGCAGTACTTC
NA	TRBD1	15	TRBJ1-5	TRBV10-2	CASSEEYRGNQPQHF	TGCGCCAGCAGTGAGGAGTACAGGGGGAATCAGCCCCAGCATTTT
NA	TRBD1	12	TRBJ1-1	TRBV2	CASRTGEAEAFF	TGTGCCAGCAGGACAGGGGAGGCTGAAGCTTTCTTT
NA	NA	13	TRBJ1-2	TRBV15	CATSYDRESGYTF	TGTGCCACCAGCTATGATAGGGAATCTGGCTACACCTTC
few	NA	16	TRBJ2-2	TRBV2	CASKKQGLLNTGELFF	TGTGCCAGCAAAAAGCAGGGACTCCTGAACACCGGGGAGCTGTTTTTT
NA	NA	17	TRBJ2-2	TRBV4-1	CASSQDPRPGQTGELFF	TGCGCCAGCAGCCAAGACCCGAGACCGGGTCAGACCGGGGAGCTGTTTTTT
NA	NA	15	TRBJ2-5	TRBV11-1	CASSATGEGQETQYF	TGTGCCAGCAGCGCCACCGGGGAAGGCCAAGAGACCCAGTACTTC